This is a list of T cell receptor beta chains from one sample in a study of blood T cells in healthy people across ages. TCRdb reprocessed the 5' RACE reads via MiXCR and lists one record per CDR3 protein. This repertoire shows approximately 850,000 distinct CDR3 sequences, roughly 60% found once; its top ten account for about 20%. The sequenced sample consisted of blood. These receptors all stem from a man aged 25 to 45 in good health. The CDR3 runs from the conserved cysteine through the conserved F or W. A D gene is named only where the DNA matches it firmly. Not all rows give a size; the values are once, few, many and, for expanded clones, a class.

d_call	clone_size	v_call	j_call	cdr3_aa	cdr3_nt
TRBD2	.	TRBV7-3	TRBJ2-2	CASRSSGSGGTGELFF	TGTGCCAGCAGATCAAGCGGGAGTGGAGGCACCGGGGAGCTGTTTTTT
.	few	TRBV20-1	TRBJ2-1	CSTHSRAGTFLNEQFF	TGCAGTACCCACAGCCGGGCAGGGACCTTTCTCAATGAGCAGTTCTTC
TRBD1	.	TRBV5-1	TRBJ2-1	CASSDPRTGGDEQFF	TGCGCCAGCAGCGACCCCCGGACAGGGGGGGATGAGCAGTTCTTC
TRBD1	once	TRBV20-1	TRBJ2-7	CSARGGTGNSYEQYF	TGCAGTGCTAGAGGTGGGACAGGGAACTCCTACGAGCAGTACTTC
TRBD1	.	TRBV25-1	TRBJ2-7	CASSDSGQGVDYEQYF	TGTGCCAGCAGTGACTCCGGACAGGGGGTAGACTACGAGCAGTACTTC
TRBD1	.	TRBV5-1	TRBJ2-7	CASRRGQAYEQYF	TGCGCCAGCAGAAGGGGACAGGCCTACGAGCAGTACTTC
TRBD1	few	TRBV5-5	TRBJ1-2	CASRGMTGNYGYTF	TGTGCCAGCAGGGGGATGACAGGGAACTATGGCTACACCTTC
TRBD1	.	TRBV6-2/TRBV6-3	TRBJ1-5	CASSYDDRGLQPQHF	TGTGCCAGCAGTTACGACGACAGGGGGCTTCAGCCCCAGCATTTT
.	.	TRBV6-5	TRBJ2-7	CASSSGRVLDVDEQYF	TGTGCCAGCAGCTCGGGAAGAGTCCTGGATGTCGACGAGCAGTACTTC
.	.	TRBV6-6	TRBJ1-6	CASGWGDSPLHF	TGTGCCAGCGGATGGGGGGATTCACCCCTCCACTTT
.	.	TRBV7-2	TRBJ2-5	CASTEGVQETQYF	TGTGCCAGCACCGAGGGGGTGCAAGAGACCCAGTACTTC
.	.	TRBV6-6	TRBJ2-6	CAYSGPGANVLTF	TGTGCCTACTCAGGGCCTGGGGCCAACGTCCTGACTTTC
TRBD2	.	TRBV28	TRBJ2-3	CASSLRSSGSGGDTQYF	TGTGCCAGCAGCCTTCGGTCTAGCGGGAGTGGTGGAGATACGCAGTATTTT
.	few	TRBV27	TRBJ2-3	CASSSNGDTQYF	TGTGCCAGCAGTTCGAACGGAGATACGCAGTATTTT
.	.	TRBV6-5	TRBJ2-5	CASTATLSETQYF	TGTGCCAGCACCGCGACCTTAAGCGAGACCCAGTACTTC
.	.	TRBV6-5	TRBJ1-5	CASSYQAPQAGGDQPQHF	TGTGCCAGCAGTTACCAGGCCCCCCAGGCTGGGGGCGATCAGCCCCAGCATTTT
.	many	TRBV2	TRBJ2-1	CASMAAGSYNEQFF	TGTGCCAGCATGGCGGCAGGCTCCTACAATGAGCAGTTCTTC
.	.	TRBV30	TRBJ1-1	CAWSYLQGEAFF	TGTGCCTGGAGTTACCTACAGGGAGAAGCTTTCTTT
.	.	TRBV13	TRBJ2-5	CASSADLYQETQYF	TGTGCCAGCAGCGCTGACTTGTACCAAGAGACCCAGTACTTC
.	few	TRBV2	TRBJ1-6	CASIRSSYNSPLHF	TGTGCCAGCATACGGAGCTCCTATAATTCACCCCTCCACTTT
TRBD1	.	TRBV9	TRBJ1-1	CASSVAARGLNTEAFF	TGTGCCAGCAGCGTAGCAGCCAGGGGGCTGAACACTGAAGCTTTCTTT
.	.	TRBV7-9	TRBJ2-1	CASSIGQETQFF	TGTGCCAGCAGCATAGGGCAAGAGACCCAGTTCTTC
TRBD1	.	TRBV5-1	TRBJ1-2	CASSSGTGIDCYTF	TGCGCCAGCAGCTCCGGGACAGGGATCGATTGCTACACCTTC
.	.	TRBV6-6	TRBJ2-7	CASTAEQTSYEQYF	TGTGCCAGCACTGCGGAACAGACCTCCTACGAGCAGTACTTC
.	.	TRBV7-2	TRBJ2-5	CASKGLVGPQETQYF	TGTGCCAGCAAGGGTCTGGTAGGGCCACAAGAGACCCAGTACTTC
.	.	TRBV7-9	TRBJ2-7	CASSANLGATVYEQYF	TGTGCCAGCAGCGCAAATCTGGGGGCGACTGTCTACGAGCAGTACTTC